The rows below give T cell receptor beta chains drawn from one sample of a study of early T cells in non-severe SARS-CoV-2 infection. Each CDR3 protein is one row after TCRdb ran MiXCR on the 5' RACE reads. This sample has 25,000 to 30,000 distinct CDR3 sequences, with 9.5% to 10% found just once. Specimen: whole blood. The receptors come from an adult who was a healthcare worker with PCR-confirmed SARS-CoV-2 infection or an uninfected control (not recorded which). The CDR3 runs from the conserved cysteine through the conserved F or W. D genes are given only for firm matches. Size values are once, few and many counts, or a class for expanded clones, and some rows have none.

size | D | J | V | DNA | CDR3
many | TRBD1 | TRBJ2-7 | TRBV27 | TGTGCCAGCAGTCCATCAACCCCCGGGACAGGGGCTTACGAGCAGTACTTC | CASSPSTPGTGAYEQYF
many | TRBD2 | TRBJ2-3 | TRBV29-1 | TGCAGCGTCTCTGGGGGAGGGAGGAGTACAGATACGCAGTATTTT | CSVSGGGRSTDTQYF
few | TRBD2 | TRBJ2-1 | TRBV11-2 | TGTGCCAGCAGCCCAACTAGCGGGGGGTGGTACAATGAGCAGTTCTTC | CASSPTSGGWYNEQFF
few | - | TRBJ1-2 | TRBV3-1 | TGTGCCAGCAGCCAAGAAATGGGCAGGTTTTCTGGCTACACCTTC | CASSQEMGRFSGYTF
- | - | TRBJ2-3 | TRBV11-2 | TGTGCCAGCAGCTTAAGGGGGGGCAGTTTGGATACGCAGTATTTT | CASSLRGGSLDTQYF
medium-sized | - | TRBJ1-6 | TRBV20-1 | TGCAGTGCTAGAGGGCCAGCAAATTCACCCCTCCACTTT | CSARGPANSPLHF
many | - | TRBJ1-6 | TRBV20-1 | TGCAGTGCTAGAGATCTTCCTCCATGGGGTAATTCACCCCTCCACTTT | CSARDLPPWGNSPLHF
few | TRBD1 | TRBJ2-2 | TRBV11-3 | TGTGCCAGCAGCTTCCAGGGGGCATCTACCGGGGAGCTGTTTTTT | CASSFQGASTGELFF
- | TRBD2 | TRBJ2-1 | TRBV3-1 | TGTGCCAGCAGCCACCCCGGGACTAGCGGCGATGAGCAGTTCTTC | CASSHPGTSGDEQFF
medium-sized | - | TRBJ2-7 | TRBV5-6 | TGTGCCAGCAGCGGATCTACCTCAGCCTACGAGCAGTACTTC | CASSGSTSAYEQYF
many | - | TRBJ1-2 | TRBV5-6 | TGTGCCAGCAGCCTTGGGAGAGGGCGGAGGTACACCTTC | CASSLGRGRRYTF